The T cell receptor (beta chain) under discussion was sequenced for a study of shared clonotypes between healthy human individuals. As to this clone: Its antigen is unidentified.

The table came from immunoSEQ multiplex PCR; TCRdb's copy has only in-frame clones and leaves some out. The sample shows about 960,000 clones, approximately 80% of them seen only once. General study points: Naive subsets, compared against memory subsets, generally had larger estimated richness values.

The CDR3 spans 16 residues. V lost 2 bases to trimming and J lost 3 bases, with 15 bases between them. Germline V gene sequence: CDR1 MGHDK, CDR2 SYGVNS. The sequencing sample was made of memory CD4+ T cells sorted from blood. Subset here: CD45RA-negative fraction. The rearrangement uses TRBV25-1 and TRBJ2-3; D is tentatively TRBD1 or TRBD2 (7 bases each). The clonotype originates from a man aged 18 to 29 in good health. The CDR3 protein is CASSENGQGGTDTQYF. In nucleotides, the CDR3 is TGTGCCAGCAGTGAAAACGGTCAGGGGGGGACAGATACGCAGTATTTT.